These 29 T cell receptor beta chains originate from one sample sequenced in a study of spatial heterogeneity in lung cancer (dated by TCRdb to between 2019 and 2020). To prepare the library, 5' RACE was applied. This sample was sequenced with a NextSeq 500. The public reads were reanalyzed by TCRdb: fastp trimming at Q25, MiXCR alignment, in-frame beta chains only. A single entry per CDR3 protein holds the most common genes and DNA from its merged rows. The sample has 10,000 to 15,000 distinct CDR3 sequences on record, around 13% of them singletons. The ten largest make up 37% of the sample. The label giving this sample's time point can be read as: sample taken at primary tumor resection. For TCR sequencing, whole RNA was extracted from tumor and nontumor lung tissue, or from cryopreserved PBMC samples, and no cell sorting was done. The source material was PBMCs, sampled at surgery. These TCRs come from a male donor with early-stage non-small cell lung cancer.

The sample holds many counts of this clonotype. The rearrangement links TRBV15 to TRBJ2-1; D is unclear. Between the trimmed V and J ends, which lost 0 bases and 8 bases, there was a span of 5 bases. CDR3 length: 12 residues. Germline lookup yields CDR1 LNHNV and CDR2 YYDKDF (reference sequence). This chain's CDR3 is CATSREGYEQFF. CDR3 DNA sequence: TGTGCCACCAGCAGAGAGGGGTATGAGCAGTTCTTC.

This clonotype has a count of ten or more. The V call is TRBV6-2 or TRBV6-3, the J call TRBJ2-7, with 9 bases identical to TRBD1. Germline CDR1 reads MNHEY; CDR2 reads SVGEGT. The CDR3 has 15 amino acids. The junction had 7 bases not matched to a gene; V was cut back by 7 bases and J by 0 bases. The CDR3 loop reads CASKLDRGFSYEQYF. CDR3 DNA sequence: TGTGCCAGCAAATTGGACAGGGGATTCTCCTACGAGCAGTACTTC.

The chain employs TRBV2 and TRBJ1-2; D possibly corresponds to TRBD1 (5 bases). The CDR3 is 14 residues long. Germline V gene data show CDR1 as SNHLY and CDR2 as FYNNEI. V gave up 7 bases and J gave up 2 bases, with 14 bases separating them. Written as DNA, the CDR3 is TGTGCCAGCACCGAAAGTGGGGGGAACTATGGCTACACCTTC. Protein: CASTESGGNYGYTF.

This clonotype was seen a few times. The chain has TRBV10-2 and TRBJ2-1, with D uncertain. Per germline, CDR1 WSHSY and CDR2 SAAADI. This CDR3 comprises 16 residues. Between the trimmed V and J ends, which lost 7 bases and 0 bases, there was a span of 16 bases. The CDR3 DNA reads as TGCGCCAGCAAGCGCGAGGATATCAGCTCCTACAATGAGCAGTTCTTC. Its translation is CASKREDISSYNEQFF.

This clonotype was detected a few times. The chain recombines TRBV24-1 with TRBJ1-1; D not certain. Per germline, CDR1 KGHDR and CDR2 SFDVKD. V dropped 3 bases and J dropped 10 bases, with 14 bases sitting between them. The CDR3 runs 13 residues. CDR3 sequence reads: CATSDARREGAFF. The CDR3 bases are TGTGCCACCAGTGATGCTCGCCGTGAAGGAGCTTTCTTT.

This clonotype was seen ten or more times. The rearrangement links TRBV7-6 to TRBJ1-5, with a possible D match to TRBD1 (5 bases). Germline CDR1 and CDR2: SGHVS and FNYEAQ. The CDR3 has 15 residues. The V gene lost 1 base and the J gene lost 1 base, with 8 bases spanning the gap. The CDR3 bases are TGTGCCAGCAGCTTAGATGAGGGGAGCAATCAGCCCCAGCATTTT. Translation: CASSLDEGSNQPQHF.

The gene calls are TRBV27 and TRBJ2-5; tentatively, D is TRBD2 (5 bases). CDR1 is MNHEY, CDR2 SMNVEV, per germline (reference sequence). The CDR3 has 13 amino acids. V gave up 9 bases and J gave up 3 bases, with 14 bases separating them. The CDR3 sequence is CASRRGWEETQYF. CDR3 DNA: TGTGCCAGTAGGAGAGGGTGGGAAGAGACCCAGTACTTC.

This clonotype was recorded at least ten times. CDR3 nucleotides: TGTGCCAGCAGCGTAGACCCTGACAGCTACTATGGCTACACCTTC. Protein: CASSVDPDSYYGYTF. The chain couples TRBV9 to TRBJ1-2, with D maybe TRBD1 (5 bases). This CDR3 region has 15 residues. With 0 bases removed from V and 3 bases from J, the gap between germline ends came to 12 bases. Per the germline V gene, CDR1 is SGDLS and CDR2 is YYNGEE. Drawing the rest from reference TRBV9 and TRBJ1-2, the complete variable domain is DSGVTQTPKHLITATGQRVTLRCSPRSGDLSVYWYQQSLDQGLQFLIQYYNGEERAKGNILERFSAQQFPDLHSELNLSSLELGDSALYFCASSVDPDSYYGYTFGSGTRLTVV.

The table lists this clonotype with a few counts. This chain links TRBV28 with TRBJ2-7; a weak D match, TRBD2 (5 bases). V was pared by 5 bases and J by 3 bases, with 17 bases between. In germline, CDR1 is MDHEN, CDR2 SYDVKM. The CDR3 runs to 15 residues. Written as DNA, the CDR3 is TGTGCCAGCAGTCCCCGGGGAGCGACGGACTACGAGCAGTACTTC. Its protein product is CASSPRGATDYEQYF.

This clonotype was found a few times. The chain uses TRBV6-5 and TRBJ1-5; D perhaps matches TRBD1 (5 bases). The CDR3 sequence is 12 residues long. The V and J ends lost 9 bases and 4 bases respectively, with 10 bases between them. Germline V gene lookup returns CDR1 MNHEY and CDR2 SVGAGI. DNA of the CDR3: TGTGCCAGTCAGGGCGCTAATCAGCCCCAGCATTTT. Translated, it gives CASQGANQPQHF.

This clonotype was detected ten times or more. The rearrangement joins TRBV9 to TRBJ2-2, with D tentatively TRBD2 (6 bases). Germline V gene data show CDR1 as SGDLS and CDR2 as YYNGEE. Trimming removed 3 bases from V and 3 bases from J, with 15 bases in between. The CDR3 spans 16 residues. The CDR3 region is CASSDYGGRHTGELFF. In nucleotides, the CDR3 is TGTGCCAGCAGCGATTACGGGGGACGGCACACCGGGGAGCTGTTTTTT.

The V and J genes are TRBV29-1 and TRBJ2-3; no definite D call. CDR3 size: 11 residues. CDR1 is SQVTM, CDR2 ANQGSEA, per germline. The CDR3 DNA sequence: TGCACCGTCCGAGTGGGAGATACGCAGTATTTT. Translation gives CTVRVGDTQYF.

This clonotype came up a few times. The rearrangement uses TRBV19 and TRBJ1-1; 8 nucleotides line up with TRBD1. CDR3 length: 16 residues. The V gene's germline CDR1 is LNHDA and CDR2 SQIVND (reference sequence). J gave up 2 bases and V 4 bases, and 9 bases lay outside the gene matches. The CDR3 here is CASSSQGARANTEAFF. The CDR3 bases are TGTGCCAGTAGTAGTCAGGGGGCGCGTGCCAACACTGAAGCTTTCTTT.

This clonotype occurred a few times. This rearrangement joins TRBV6-2 or TRBV6-3 to TRBJ2-6; 11 bases are a match to TRBD1. Germline CDR1 is MNHEY and CDR2 is SVGEGT. The CDR3 contains 19 residues. With 2 bases clipped from V and 0 bases from J, the junction kept 6 bases outside the gene matches. The CDR3 coding sequence is TGTGCCAGCAGTTACCTTCGCGGGACAGGGGGCTCTGGGGCCAACGTCCTGACTTTC. Translated, it gives CASSYLRGTGGSGANVLTF.

V usage is TRBV12-3 or TRBV12-4 and J usage is TRBJ1-4; TRBD1 aligns across 7 bases. The J segment lost 7 bases and the V segment lost 4 bases, leaving 9 bases of the junction unmatched. The length of the CDR3 is 15 residues. The CDR3 reads CASSSQGGEAEKLFF. The DNA of the CDR3 is TGTGCCAGCAGTTCCCAGGGGGGGGAGGCTGAAAAACTGTTTTTT.

The table lists this clonotype with many counts. The V gene is TRBV30, the J gene TRBJ2-1; the D is unclear. This CDR3 has 12 amino acids. Trimming removed 0 bases at V and 8 bases at J, with 8 bases between. CDR1 is GTSNPN and CDR2 is SVGIG in the germline V gene (reference sequence). This CDR3 is CAWSVMLDEQFF. The CDR3, as DNA: TGTGCCTGGAGTGTGATGCTTGATGAGCAGTTCTTC.

This chain uses TRBV20-1 with TRBJ1-2; tentative D call: TRBD1 (5 bases). The CDR3 is 15 amino acids. Germline V gene sequence: CDR1 DFQATT, CDR2 SNEGSKA (reference sequence). Between the trimmed V and J ends, which lost 0 bases and 0 bases, there was a span of 11 bases. The CDR3 bases are TGCAGTGCTAGAGATTTTGGGGCCTCTAACTATGGCTACACCTTC. This sequence encodes CSARDFGASNYGYTF.

There are a few counts of this clonotype. The chain joins TRBV20-1 to TRBJ2-3, with a possible D match to TRBD1 (6 bases). The CDR3 consists of 14 residues. Per germline, CDR1 DFQATT and CDR2 SNEGSKA (reference sequence). The germline V and J ends were trimmed by 5 bases and 0 bases, with 12 bases remaining between them. The CDR3 DNA reads TGCAGTGCTCTCTCAGGGGCTAGCACAGATACGCAGTATTTT. Translation gives CSALSGASTDTQYF.

This clonotype turned up a few times. The chain uses TRBV5-1 and TRBJ1-1; D perhaps matches TRBD1 (5 bases). V dropped 1 base and J dropped 3 bases, with 10 bases sitting between them. The CDR3 consists of 14 residues. Germline V gene lookup returns CDR1 SGHRS and CDR2 YFSETQ. In DNA, the CDR3 is TGCGCCAGCAGCTTGAGGCAGGGAGACACTGAAGCTTTCTTT. It encodes CASSLRQGDTEAFF.

This clonotype was found a few times. V and J are TRBV7-6 and TRBJ2-1; TRBD1 agrees at 7 bases. The CDR3 loop spans 15 amino acids. CDR1 SGHVS and CDR2 FNYEAQ come from the germline V gene. Germline trimming cut 4 bases from V and 2 bases from J; bases unmatched to any gene: 5. CDR3 DNA sequence: TGTGCCAGCAGCTACAGGGGAGACCCCTACAATGAGCAGTTCTTC. Translated: CASSYRGDPYNEQFF.

This clonotype was found a few times. The V call is TRBV29-1, the J call TRBJ2-1; D possibly uses TRBD1 or TRBD2 (5 bases each). This CDR3 comprises 14 residues. V was shortened by 3 bases and J by 5 bases, with 14 bases between the two germline ends. CDR1 and CDR2 (germline): SQVTM, ANQGSEA. The CDR3 loop reads CSVEFRGSDNEQFF. The CDR3 DNA sequence: TGCAGCGTTGAGTTCCGGGGCAGTGACAATGAGCAGTTCTTC.

To note about this clonotype: Just one base apart from a much larger clone, this may be a read error. This chain connects TRBV20-1 to TRBJ1-3; TRBD1 might be the D (5 bases). Trimming left V 5 bases short and J 2 bases short, with 13 bases between. This CDR3 has 14 amino acids. The germline gives CDR1 DFQATT, CDR2 SNEGSKA (reference sequence). The CDR3: CSAWTFKTGNTIYF. CDR3 DNA: TGCAGTGCTTGGACATTCAAGACTGGAAACACCATATATTTT.

A few counts support this clonotype. The chain uses TRBV9 and TRBJ2-5, with 12 positions matching TRBD2. Germline CDR1 reads SGDLS; CDR2 reads YYNGEE. The V gene end was trimmed by 3 bases and the J gene end by 4 bases; junction bases not matched to a gene: 7. This CDR3 has 16 residues. In nucleotides, the CDR3 is TGTGCCAGCAGCGCCTTTCTAGCGGGGGGGCTAGAGACCCAGTACTTC. As protein: CASSAFLAGGLETQYF.

This clonotype was picked up a small number of times. The rearrangement joins TRBV5-1 to TRBJ2-1; 8 positions agree with TRBD1. The length of the CDR3 is 16 residues. V lost 0 bases to trimming and J lost 5 bases; unmatched junction nucleotides: 7. The germline CDR1 and CDR2 sequences are SGHRS and YFSETQ. DNA for the CDR3: TGCGCCAGCAGCTTGGTTTCCGGACAGGGTAACAATGAGCAGTTCTTC. Its protein is CASSLVSGQGNNEQFF. The full variable domain, rest sourced from reference TRBV5-1 and TRBJ2-1, is KAGVTQTPRYLIKTRGQQVTLSCSPISGHRSVSWYQQTPGQGLQFLFEYFSETQRNKGNFPGRFSGRQFSNSRSEMNVSTLELGDSALYLCASSLVSGQGNNEQFFGPGTRLTVL.

The CDR3 reads CSAREVKGTYEQYF. The CDR3 DNA sequence: TGCAGTGCTAGAGAGGTCAAGGGGACCTACGAGCAGTACTTC. The chain is built from TRBV20-1 and TRBJ2-7, with D perhaps matching TRBD1 (5 bases). Germline loops: CDR1 DFQATT, CDR2 SNEGSKA (reference sequence). The CDR3 has 14 residues. With 0 bases removed from V and 2 bases from J, the gap between germline ends came to 11 bases.

By proportion, this clonotype is medium-sized. The chain is built from TRBV28 and TRBJ2-7; 7 bases align to TRBD1. With 4 bases clipped from V and 3 bases from J, the junction kept 6 bases outside the gene matches. The CDR3 totals 14 residues. The germline CDR1 and CDR2 sequences are MDHEN and SYDVKM. CDR3 DNA: TGTGCCAGCAGTTCTACAGGGGCCCTCTACGAGCAGTACTTC. Translating it yields CASSSTGALYEQYF.

This clonotype was recorded a few times. This chain's CDR3 is CASSQGNTGELFF. The DNA of the CDR3 is TGCGCCAGCAGCCAGGGTAACACCGGGGAGCTGTTTTTT. The gene calls are TRBV4-1 and TRBJ2-2, with D hard to call. The CDR3 is 13 residues long. The germline V gene encodes CDR1 MGHRA and CDR2 YSYEKL. V dropped 3 bases and J dropped 2 bases, with 4 bases sitting between them.

The rearrangement uses TRBV5-1 and TRBJ2-3, with 8 bases lining up with TRBD2. Germline V gene data show CDR1 as SGHRS and CDR2 as YFSETQ. This CDR3 region has 17 residues. With V trimmed by 0 bases and J by 3 bases, 9 bases remained unmatched. In DNA, the CDR3 is TGCGCCAGCAGCTTGGCCTACTCGGGACTAGAGACAGATACGCAGTATTTT. The encoded protein is CASSLAYSGLETDTQYF.

This clonotype has more than one count but fewer than ten. The J gene is TRBJ2-2, the V gene TRBV12-3 or TRBV12-4; no firm D call. V was shortened by 8 bases and J by 2 bases, with 12 bases between the two germline ends. The CDR3 contains 14 residues. The CDR3 region has the DNA TGTGCCAGCCTCCTGGGGTACAACACCGGGGAGCTGTTTTTT. Translation: CASLLGYNTGELFF.